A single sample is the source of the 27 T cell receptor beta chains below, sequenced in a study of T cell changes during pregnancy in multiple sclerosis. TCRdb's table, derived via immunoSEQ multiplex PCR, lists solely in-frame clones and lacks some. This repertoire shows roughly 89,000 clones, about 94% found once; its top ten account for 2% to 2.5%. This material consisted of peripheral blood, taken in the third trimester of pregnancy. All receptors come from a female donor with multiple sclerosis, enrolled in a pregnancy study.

The CDR3, as DNA: TGCGCCAGCAGCTTGGTGGCTAGCGGGATCACAGATACGCAGTATTTT. This gives the protein CASSLVASGITDTQYF. The chain employs TRBV5-1 and TRBJ2-3; 9 bases line up with TRBD2. The length of the CDR3 is 16 residues. The V gene end was trimmed by 0 bases and the J gene end by 2 bases; junction bases not matched to a gene: 4. CDR1 is SGHRS and CDR2 is YFSETQ in the germline V gene.

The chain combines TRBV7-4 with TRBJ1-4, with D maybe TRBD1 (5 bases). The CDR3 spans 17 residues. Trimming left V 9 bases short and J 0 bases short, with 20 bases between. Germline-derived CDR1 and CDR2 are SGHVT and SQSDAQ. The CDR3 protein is CARPGGNRGTTNEKLFF. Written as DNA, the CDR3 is TGTGCCAGGCCCGGTGGAAATCGGGGGACAACTAATGAAAAACTGTTTTTT.

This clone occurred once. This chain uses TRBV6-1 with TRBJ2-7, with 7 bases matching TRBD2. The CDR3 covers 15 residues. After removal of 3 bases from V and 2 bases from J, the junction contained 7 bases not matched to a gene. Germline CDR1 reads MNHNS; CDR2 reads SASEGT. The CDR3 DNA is TGTGCCAGCAGTGAGACGGGGAGCGGGACCTACGAGCAGTACTTC. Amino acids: CASSETGSGTYEQYF.

The CDR3 reads CASSKQGGDHTDTQYF. The CDR3 DNA sequence: TGTGCCAGCAGTAAACAGGGGGGGGACCACACAGATACGCAGTATTTT. The genes are TRBV28 and TRBJ2-3; D is possibly TRBD1 (8 bases). V was pared by 5 bases and J by 2 bases, with 17 bases between. The germline gives CDR1 MDHEN, CDR2 SYDVKM. This CDR3 is 16 amino acids long.

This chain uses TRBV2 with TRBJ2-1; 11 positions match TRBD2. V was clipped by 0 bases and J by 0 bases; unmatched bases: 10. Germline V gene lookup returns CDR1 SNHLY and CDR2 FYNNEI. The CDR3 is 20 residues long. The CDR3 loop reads CASSEAPASGRPSSYNEQFF. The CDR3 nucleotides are TGTGCCAGCAGTGAAGCGCCGGCTAGCGGGAGGCCCAGCTCCTACAATGAGCAGTTCTTC.

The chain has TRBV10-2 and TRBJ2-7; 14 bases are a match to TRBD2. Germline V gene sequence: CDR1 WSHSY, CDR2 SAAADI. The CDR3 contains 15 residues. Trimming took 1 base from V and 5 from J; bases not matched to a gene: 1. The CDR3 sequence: CASSEWGLAGDEQYF. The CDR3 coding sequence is TGCGCCAGCAGTGAGTGGGGACTAGCGGGGGACGAGCAGTACTTC.

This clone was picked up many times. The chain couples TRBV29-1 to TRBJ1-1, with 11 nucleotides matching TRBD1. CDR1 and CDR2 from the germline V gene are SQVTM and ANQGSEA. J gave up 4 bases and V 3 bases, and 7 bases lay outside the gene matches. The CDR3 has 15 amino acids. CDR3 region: CSVDRTGGLGTEAFF. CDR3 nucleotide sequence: TGCAGCGTTGACCGGACAGGGGGCTTGGGCACTGAAGCTTTCTTT.

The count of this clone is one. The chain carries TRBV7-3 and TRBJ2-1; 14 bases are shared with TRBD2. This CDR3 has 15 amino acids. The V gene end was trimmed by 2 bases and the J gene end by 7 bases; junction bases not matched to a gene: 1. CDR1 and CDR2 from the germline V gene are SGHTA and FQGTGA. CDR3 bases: TGTGCCAGCAGCTTACGACTAGCGGGGGGGAATGAGCAGTTCTTC. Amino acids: CASSLRLAGGNEQFF.

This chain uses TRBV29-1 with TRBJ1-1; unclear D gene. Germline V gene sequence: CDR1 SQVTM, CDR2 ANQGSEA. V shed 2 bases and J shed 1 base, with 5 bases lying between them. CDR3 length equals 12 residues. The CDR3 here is CSVERGNTEAFF. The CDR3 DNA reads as TGCAGCGTTGAAAGAGGGAACACTGAAGCTTTCTTT. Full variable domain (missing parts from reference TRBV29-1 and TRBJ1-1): SAVISQKPSRDICQRGTSLTIQCQVDSQVTMMFWYRQQPGQSLTLIATANQGSEATYESGFVIDKFPISRPNLTFSTLTVSNMSPEDSSIYLCSVERGNTEAFFGQGTRLTVV.

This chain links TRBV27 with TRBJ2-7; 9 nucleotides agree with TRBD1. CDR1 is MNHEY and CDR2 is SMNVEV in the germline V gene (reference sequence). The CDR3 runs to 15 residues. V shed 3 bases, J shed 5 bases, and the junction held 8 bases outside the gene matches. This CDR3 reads CASSLGTGSFNEQYF. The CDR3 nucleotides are TGTGCCAGCAGTTTGGGGACAGGGTCTTTCAACGAGCAGTACTTC.

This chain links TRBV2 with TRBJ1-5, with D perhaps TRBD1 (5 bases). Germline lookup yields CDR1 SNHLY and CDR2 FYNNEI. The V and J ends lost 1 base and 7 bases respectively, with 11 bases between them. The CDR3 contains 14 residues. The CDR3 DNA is TGTGCCAGCAGTGAAGAATTTCGGGGGCAGCCCCAGCATTTT. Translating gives CASSEEFRGQPQHF.

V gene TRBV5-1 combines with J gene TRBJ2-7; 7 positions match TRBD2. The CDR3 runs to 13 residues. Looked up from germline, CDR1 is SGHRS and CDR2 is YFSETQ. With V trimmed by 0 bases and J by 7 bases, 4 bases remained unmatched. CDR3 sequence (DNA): TGCGCCAGCAGCTTGGCTAGCGGCGGGGAGCAGTACTTC. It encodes CASSLASGGEQYF.

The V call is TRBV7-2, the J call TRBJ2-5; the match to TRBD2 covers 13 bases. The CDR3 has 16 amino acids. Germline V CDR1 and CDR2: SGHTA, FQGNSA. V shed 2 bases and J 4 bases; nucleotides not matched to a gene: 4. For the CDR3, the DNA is TGTGCCAGCAGCTTATTACTAGCGGGAGGGGGAGAGACCCAGTACTTC. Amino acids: CASSLLLAGGGETQYF.

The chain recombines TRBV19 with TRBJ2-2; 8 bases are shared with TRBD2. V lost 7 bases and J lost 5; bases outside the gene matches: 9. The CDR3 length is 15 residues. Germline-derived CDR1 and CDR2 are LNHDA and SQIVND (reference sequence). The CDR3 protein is CASKAAGVGTGELFF. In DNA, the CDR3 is TGTGCCAGTAAGGCAGCGGGAGTAGGAACCGGGGAGCTGTTTTTT.

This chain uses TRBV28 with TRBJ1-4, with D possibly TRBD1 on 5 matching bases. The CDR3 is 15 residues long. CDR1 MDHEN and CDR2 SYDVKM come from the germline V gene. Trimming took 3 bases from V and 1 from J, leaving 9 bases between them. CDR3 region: CASSLGGRTNEKLFF. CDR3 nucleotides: TGTGCCAGCAGTTTGGGGGGGAGAACTAATGAAAAACTGTTTTTT.

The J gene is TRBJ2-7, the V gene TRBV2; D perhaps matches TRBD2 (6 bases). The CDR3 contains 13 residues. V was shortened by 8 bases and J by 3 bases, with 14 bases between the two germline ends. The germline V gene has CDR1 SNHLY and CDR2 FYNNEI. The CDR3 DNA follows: TGTGCCAGCGAGGACTATCTGAGCTACGAGCAGTACTTC. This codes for CASEDYLSYEQYF.

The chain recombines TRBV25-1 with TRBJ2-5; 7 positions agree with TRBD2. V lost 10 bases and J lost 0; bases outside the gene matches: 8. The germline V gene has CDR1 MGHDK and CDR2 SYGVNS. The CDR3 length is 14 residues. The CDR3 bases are TGTGCCACCGGAGCGGGAAGCCACCAAGAGACCCAGTACTTC. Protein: CATGAGSHQETQYF.

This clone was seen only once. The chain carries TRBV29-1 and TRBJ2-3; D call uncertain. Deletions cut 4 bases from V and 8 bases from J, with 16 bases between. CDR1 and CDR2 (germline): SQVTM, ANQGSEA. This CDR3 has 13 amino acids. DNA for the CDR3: TGCAGCGTTGGCGGTAAGCTAAGAAGTACGCAGTATTTT. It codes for CSVGGKLRSTQYF.

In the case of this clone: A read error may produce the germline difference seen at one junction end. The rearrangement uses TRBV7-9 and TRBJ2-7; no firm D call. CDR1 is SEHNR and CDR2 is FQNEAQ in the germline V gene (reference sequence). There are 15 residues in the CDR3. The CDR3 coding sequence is TGCGCCAGCAGCCAATCCCCCGCGCGGTCGAGGGAGCAGTACTTC. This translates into CASSQSPARSREQYF.

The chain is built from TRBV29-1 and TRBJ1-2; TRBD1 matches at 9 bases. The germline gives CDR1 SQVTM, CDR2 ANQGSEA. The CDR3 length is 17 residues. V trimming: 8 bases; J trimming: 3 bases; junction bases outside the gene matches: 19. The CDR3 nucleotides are TGCAGCCTTGCGGGACAGGGTGGAACGGGGAGGGACTATGGCTACACCTTC. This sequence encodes CSLAGQGGTGRDYGYTF.

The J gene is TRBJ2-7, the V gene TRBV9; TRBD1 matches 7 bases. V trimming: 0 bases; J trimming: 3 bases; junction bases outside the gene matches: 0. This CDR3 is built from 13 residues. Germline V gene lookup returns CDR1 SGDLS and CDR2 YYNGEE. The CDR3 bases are TGTGCCAGCAGCGTAGGGGACAGCTACGAGCAGTACTTC. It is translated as CASSVGDSYEQYF.

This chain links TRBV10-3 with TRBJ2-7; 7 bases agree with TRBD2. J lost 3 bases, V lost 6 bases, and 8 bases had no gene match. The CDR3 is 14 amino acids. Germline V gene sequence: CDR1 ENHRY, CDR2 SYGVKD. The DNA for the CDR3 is TGTGCCATCAGCTCTCTAGCGGCTAACTACGAGCAGTACTTC. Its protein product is CAISSLAANYEQYF.

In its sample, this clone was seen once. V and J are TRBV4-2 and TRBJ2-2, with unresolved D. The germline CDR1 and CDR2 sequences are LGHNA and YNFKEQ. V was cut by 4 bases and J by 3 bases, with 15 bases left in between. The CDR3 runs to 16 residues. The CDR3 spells CASSPRSSRDTGELFF. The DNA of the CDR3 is TGTGCCAGCAGCCCAAGATCAAGTAGAGACACCGGGGAGCTGTTTTTT.

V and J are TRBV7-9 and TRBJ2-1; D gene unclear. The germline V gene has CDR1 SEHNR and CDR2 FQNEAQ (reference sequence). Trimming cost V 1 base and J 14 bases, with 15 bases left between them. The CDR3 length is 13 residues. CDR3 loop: CASSLGAGRSKFF. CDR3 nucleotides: TGTGCCAGCAGCTTAGGAGCCGGTCGCTCCAAGTTCTTC.

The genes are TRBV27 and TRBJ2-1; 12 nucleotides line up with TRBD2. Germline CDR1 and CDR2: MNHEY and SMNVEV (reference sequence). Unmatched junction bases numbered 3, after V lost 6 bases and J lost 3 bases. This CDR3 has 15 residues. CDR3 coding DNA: TGTGCCAGCAGGACTAGCGGGAGTATCTACAATGAGCAGTTCTTC. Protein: CASRTSGSIYNEQFF.

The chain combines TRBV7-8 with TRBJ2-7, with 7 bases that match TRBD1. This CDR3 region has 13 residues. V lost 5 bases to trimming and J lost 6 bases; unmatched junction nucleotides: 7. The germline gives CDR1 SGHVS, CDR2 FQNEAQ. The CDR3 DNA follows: TGTGCCAGCAGCGTCTTCCGGGACAGCGAGCAGTACTTC. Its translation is CASSVFRDSEQYF.

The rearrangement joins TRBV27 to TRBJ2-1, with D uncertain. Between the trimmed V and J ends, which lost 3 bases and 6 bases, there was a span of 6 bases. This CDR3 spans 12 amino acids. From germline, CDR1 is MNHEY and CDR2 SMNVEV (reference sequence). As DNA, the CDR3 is TGTGCCAGCAGTTTTTCTCTCAATGAGCAGTTCTTC. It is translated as CASSFSLNEQFF.